This T cell receptor (beta chain) was sequenced for a study of T cells in Graves' hyperthyroidism and ophthalmopathy. Per the germline V gene, CDR1 is SEHNR and CDR2 is FQNEAQ (reference sequence). V was trimmed by 6 bases and J by 2 bases, leaving 8 bases between them. This CDR3 is 14 amino acids long. Regarding this clonotype: A single base separates this from a much larger clone, so it may be a read error. The conserved closing phenylalanine or tryptophan is absent in this CDR3, likely reflecting a read error.

Amplification of TCR beta CDR3 regions was performed using RNA transcripts as template. During a first-round RT-PCR of the TCR CDR3, the HTBI primer set was used. Each CDR3 protein gets one entry after TCRdb re-called the multiplex PCR reads with MiXCR. The sample has around 200,000 distinct CDR3 sequences, about a sixth seen once. The clonotype comes from a woman between 50 and 59 years old with Graves' hyperthyroidism. The genes are TRBV7-9 and TRBJ2-6, with D possibly matching TRBD1 (6 bases). Sequencing was performed on blood. CDR3 nucleotides: TGTGCCAGCAGTTCAGGGGCTGGGGCCAACGTCCTGACTTCC. Translated: CASSSGAGANVLTS.